In its sample, the clone carrying this T cell receptor beta chain was seen many times. The sample originates from a study of T cells in Graves' hyperthyroidism and ophthalmopathy. Study summary: Peripheral blood was collected at initial diagnosis, before any treatment.

Trimming stripped 5 bases from V and 5 bases from J, with 18 bases between. This CDR3 comprises 15 residues. Germline V CDR1 and CDR2: SGHNT, YENEEA. Using RNA transcripts as the source, TCR beta CDR3 regions were amplified. In the first-round RT-PCR of the TCR CDR3, the HTBI primer set was used. TCRdb re-called the multiplex PCR reads through MiXCR, storing one row per CDR3 protein. The sample lists about 400,000 distinct CDR3 sequences, about a sixth occurring once. Hyperthyroidism, newly diagnosed and lasting under 2 months, affected patients aged 18 to 65. This receptor was obtained from a woman aged 18-29 years with Graves' hyperthyroidism. The chain joins TRBV11-3 to TRBJ1-1; no clear D gene. The material sequenced was blood. The CDR3 reads CASSLNYEGRTEAFF. The DNA of the CDR3 is TGTGCCAGCAGCCTAAATTACGAGGGTAGGACTGAAGCTTTCTTT.